This record concerns one TCR beta chain sequence. No antigen is known for it. Unique molecular identifiers were incorporated into the prepared TCRbeta library. TCRdb used MiXCR to reprocess the PCR reads, holding one entry per CDR3 protein. The table shows 600,000 to 700,000 distinct CDR3 sequences, with 10% to 15% occurring only once. These data belong to a study of T-cell reconstitution after alpha-beta-depleted transplantation in children. General study findings and limits: Fresh T-cell production supplied most of the T-cell counts and diversity seen one year after transplant.

V trimming: 1 base; J trimming: 5 bases; junction bases outside the gene matches: 10. There are 16 residues in the CDR3. CDR1 DFQATT and CDR2 SNEGSKA come from the germline V gene (reference sequence). The source was PBMCs, collected before TCRalphabeta/CD19-depleted stem cell transplant. The V gene is TRBV20-1, the J gene TRBJ2-5; TRBD1 matches 10 bases. The TCR comes from a girl aged 2-15 years with congenital amegakaryocytic thrombocytopenia, due to receive a stem cell transplant. The chain's CDR3 is CSARARWDRGPETQYF. In nucleotides, the CDR3 is TGCAGTGCTAGAGCCCGATGGGACAGGGGACCCGAGACCCAGTACTTC.